The sequence of this TCR beta chain was determined in a study of Ad26.COV2.S vaccination and SARS-CoV-2 variants. At the level of the study: Intramuscularly, Ad26.COV2.S was given either once or twice, 56 days apart. Study results and limitations: Recipients of either vaccine or placebo displayed similar breadth of non-spike TCRs. Following vaccination, spike-specific CD8+ and CD4+ T cell responses reportedly exhibited substantial breadth.

Regarding treatment: some 20 received Ad26.COV2.S at low or high dose, single or two shots; five or six received placebo; per-sample allocation not given. Collection of samples fell on day 63 after the first vaccine or placebo injection. An Ad26 vector expressing Wuhan-strain SARS-CoV-2 spike constituted the vaccine. Using immunoSEQ multiplex PCR, the repertoire was profiled, and TCRdb retains in-frame clones only, with some absent. The table has some 350,000 clones, 90% seen once; the top ten hold around 5.5%. CDR1 is KGHSH and CDR2 is LQKENI in the germline V gene. This CDR3 has 13 amino acids. V shed 2 bases and J shed 2 bases, with 4 bases lying between them. Details on this clone: The antigen remains undetermined. Within the sample, other DNA sequences also encode this same CDR3.

The source is a person between 18 and 59 years old who received the Ad26.COV2.S COVID-19 vaccine or a placebo. The chain is built from TRBV18 and TRBJ1-5, with D unclear. The material sequenced was peripheral blood, taken in a trial of Ad26.COV2.S vaccine versus placebo. In DNA form, the CDR3 reads TGTGCCAGCTCACCATCCCGCAATCAGCCCCAGCATTTT. Its protein is CASSPSRNQPQHF.